This passage covers 12 T cell receptor beta chains from one sample sequenced in a study of regulatory T cells in long-lasting Graves disease. In building TCR beta libraries, iRepertoire HTBI primers were used together with Arm-PCR of CDR3 regions. TCRdb recomputed calls from the multiplex PCR reads with MiXCR, one row per CDR3 protein. Of some 400,000 distinct CDR3 sequences in the sample, under 15% were seen once. The sample's time point: newly diagnosed GD, antithyroid drugs for less than 3 months. The TCR library used RNA extracted from PBMCs. This sample was shared with a second study, whose subject was T cells in Graves' hyperthyroidism and ophthalmopathy.

This specimen consisted of peripheral blood mononuclear cells (PBMCs), obtained at new diagnosis, from a patient treated with antithyroid drugs. These receptors were collected from a woman in her twenties or thirties with Graves disease.

The sample holds many counts of this clonotype. V gene TRBV6-5 combines with J gene TRBJ2-3, with unresolved D. The ends were cut back, 0 bases at V and 2 bases at J, with 9 bases in the middle. Germline V CDR1 and CDR2: MNHEY, SVGAGI. The CDR3 length is 15 residues. CDR3: CASSYSRTDTDTQYF. In nucleotides, the CDR3 is TGTGCCAGCAGTTACTCGAGGACCGACACAGATACGCAGTATTTT.

As regards this clonotype: This may arise from a read error, as a much more abundant clone is one base away. Since the CDR3 does not end with the conserved phenylalanine or tryptophan, this likely comes from a read error. V usage is TRBV10-1 and J usage is TRBJ2-2; D is unresolved. The CDR3 has 12 residues. The germline V gene has CDR1 WNHNN and CDR2 SYGVQD (reference sequence). Trimming cost V 1 base and J 6 bases, with 3 bases left between them. The CDR3: CASSEWPGELFS. DNA for the CDR3: TGCGCCAGCAGTGAGTGGCCCGGGGAGCTGTTTTCT.

This clonotype was counted at least ten times. This chain connects TRBV6-1 to TRBJ2-3, with TRBD1 identical over 11 bases. The germline V gene encodes CDR1 MNHNS and CDR2 SASEGT. This CDR3 is built from 16 residues. The trim removed 7 bases at V and 1 base at J, leaving 7 bases unmatched. The CDR3 reads CASNRDRGFGTDTQYF. The CDR3 DNA is TGTGCCAGCAACCGGGACAGGGGGTTCGGCACAGATACGCAGTATTTT.

This clonotype was picked up many times. The chain carries TRBV7-3 and TRBJ2-1; 8 bases match TRBD2. J lost 9 bases, V lost 4 bases, and 5 bases had no gene match. This CDR3 has 13 amino acids. Germline CDR1 and CDR2: SGHTA and FQGTGA. This CDR3 reads CASSSTGGGEQFF. The CDR3 DNA follows: TGTGCCAGCAGCTCTACGGGGGGGGGTGAGCAGTTCTTC.

In its sample, this clonotype was seen many times. This chain connects TRBV7-3 to TRBJ2-7; the match to TRBD2 covers 7 bases. Germline CDR1 reads SGHTA; CDR2 reads FQGTGA. J gave up 1 base and V 5 bases, and 11 bases lay outside the gene matches. The CDR3 contains 16 residues. The CDR3 DNA follows: TGTGCCAGCAGCCGGTCGGGTAGCGGGCCGTCCTACGAGCAGTACTTC. Encoded protein: CASSRSGSGPSYEQYF. Variable domain in full (rest from reference TRBV7-3 and TRBJ2-7): GAGVSQTPSNKVTEKGKYVELRCDPISGHTALYWYRQSLGQGPEFLIYFQGTGAADDSGLPNDRFFAVRPEGSVSTLKIQRTERGDSAVYLCASSRSGSGPSYEQYFGPGTRLTVT.

The table lists this clonotype with a few counts. This chain uses TRBV5-1 with TRBJ2-1; D may be TRBD2 (6 bases). The CDR3 is made up of 17 amino acids. Per germline, CDR1 SGHRS and CDR2 YFSETQ. V gave up 5 bases and J gave up 1 base, with 19 bases separating them. The CDR3 coding sequence is TGCGCCAGCAGTCCCACGGGGGAGGTCCCTTCCTACAATGAGCAGTTCTTC. Protein sequence: CASSPTGEVPSYNEQFF.

This clonotype was observed many times. The rearrangement links TRBV11-2 to TRBJ2-3, with 10 bases aligning to TRBD2. Trimming at V came to 6 bases and at J to 3 bases, leaving 6 bases not matched to a gene. Germline-derived CDR1 and CDR2 are SGHAT and FQNNGV. The CDR3 is 15 amino acids. CDR3 region: CASRVSGRPTDTQYF. The CDR3 nucleotides read TGTGCCAGCAGGGTTAGCGGGAGGCCGACAGATACGCAGTATTTT.

The chain uses TRBV12-3 or TRBV12-4 and TRBJ1-3; tentative D call: TRBD1 (5 bases). The V gene lost 5 bases and the J gene lost 5 bases, with 13 bases spanning the gap. The CDR3 has 14 residues. CDR3 residues: CASSLGQGRNTIYF. The CDR3 DNA follows: TGTGCCAGCAGTCTGGGGCAGGGAAGAAACACCATATATTTT.

In this sample, this clonotype turned up many times. The chain recombines TRBV9 with TRBJ2-3, with 8 positions matching TRBD2. CDR1 and CDR2 (germline): SGDLS, YYNGEE. V was clipped by 3 bases and J by 2 bases; unmatched bases: 5. The CDR3 has 15 amino acids. This chain's CDR3 is CASSGTSGPTDTQYF. In DNA, the CDR3 is TGTGCCAGCAGCGGCACTAGCGGCCCCACAGATACGCAGTATTTT.

This clonotype was seen at least ten times. A read error may produce the germline difference seen at one junction end. The V and J genes are TRBV27 and TRBJ2-2; D unresolved. This CDR3 is built from 13 residues. Looked up from germline, CDR1 is MNHEY and CDR2 is SMNVEV (reference sequence). CDR3 loop: CASSFRQIGELFF. Here the CDR3 DNA reads TGTGCCAGTAGTTTCCGCCAGATCGGGGAGCTGTTTTTT.

This clonotype occurred a few times. The J gene is TRBJ2-3, the V gene TRBV4-2; TRBD2 aligns across 8 bases. Germline V gene lookup returns CDR1 LGHNA and CDR2 YNFKEQ. The V and J ends lost 2 bases and 2 bases, in that order; junction bases with no gene match: 3. The CDR3 length is 15 residues. CDR3 in DNA: TGTGCCAGCAGCCAACAGCGGGAGTTCACAGATACGCAGTATTTT. Translating it yields CASSQQREFTDTQYF.

V usage is TRBV6-9 and J usage is TRBJ2-3; D might be TRBD2 (6 bases). The CDR3 is made up of 13 amino acids. CDR1 is MNHGY, CDR2 SVAAGI, per germline. Between the trimmed V and J ends, which lost 4 bases and 6 bases, there was a span of 11 bases. In DNA, the CDR3 is TGTGCCAGCAGTTTGACACGGGGGGATACGCAGTATTTT. Protein sequence: CASSLTRGDTQYF.